Each of the 2 T cell receptor beta chains below was sequenced from the same sample in a study of vaccination and CD4 T cells after COVID-19. Cultured CD4+ T cells had their DNA profiled by the Oncomine TCR Beta short-read assay. TCRdb reprocessed the PCR reads with MiXCR, giving one entry per CDR3 protein. Altogether some 12,000 distinct CDR3 sequences are present, roughly half being singletons, with the ten largest covering 10% to 15%. As to treatment: approximately 9-day PBMC culture with coronavirus spike peptide pools or control peptides (ViraFEST assay). What these receptors recognize is not known. The sequencing sample was made of CD4+ T cells from blood, cultured in vitro. The receptors shown here come from a human donor who had recovered from COVID-19.

This clonotype was recorded a few times. The chain recombines TRBV28 with TRBJ1-5, with D possibly being TRBD1 (6 bases). This CDR3 region has 14 residues. Germline CDR1 reads MDHEN; CDR2 reads SYDVKM. V was pared by 6 bases and J by 1 base, with 10 bases between. Written as DNA, the CDR3 is TGTGCCAGCAGGAAAAGGGGGAGCAATCAGCCCCAGCATTTT. Protein: CASRKRGSNQPQHF.

The rearrangement joins TRBV5-4 to TRBJ2-1; unclear D gene. CDR1 SGHNT and CDR2 YYREEE come from the germline V gene (reference sequence). The V end was cut by 0 bases, the J end by 6 bases, with 4 bases between. CDR3 length: 12 residues. As DNA, the CDR3 is TGTGCCAGCAGCTTGGTTCTCAATGAGCAGTTCTTC. Its protein is CASSLVLNEQFF.